The sample holds a few counts of the clone carrying this T cell receptor beta chain. The antigen remains undetermined. The data were obtained in a study of T-cell memory formation after mild COVID-19. Looking at the study overall: The TCR clusters were mostly specific to one donor.

Study-level points and caveats: Contracting clones, day 15 to 85, had balanced CD4/CD8, and later expanders favored CD4+.

Constant-segment primers and 5'RACE yielded cDNA libraries for TCR alpha and TCR beta, each carrying sample barcodes and UMIs. Each CDR3 protein is one row after TCRdb ran MiXCR on the 5' RACE reads. This table has approximately 250,000 distinct CDR3 sequences, around 16% appearing once. This receptor was obtained from a man aged 18 to 29 who had mild COVID-19 (a few samples of this study predate the infection). Cell type and time point are not known. Sample: PBMCs or a T cell subset sorted from them (not recorded which).

CDR3 in DNA: TGTGCCAGCAGCTTAGCTAGCGGGGGCAGGGGTGAGCAGTTCTTC. Translated: CASSLASGGRGEQFF. The chain links TRBV7-2 to TRBJ2-1, with 9 positions matching TRBD2. The CDR3 totals 15 residues. The junction had 6 bases not matched to a gene; V was cut back by 0 bases and J by 9 bases. Germline CDR1 SGHTA, CDR2 FQGNSA.